The entry below describes one T cell receptor beta chain. TCRdb keeps only in-frame clones here, not all; method: immunoSEQ multiplex PCR. The sample holds approximately 210,000 clones, roughly 90% seen once. Study members were between about 18 and 95 years old and lived in some 26 US regions. Cohort placement rested on clinical history that participants reported themselves. The recovered donors of Cohort 3 showed two negative PCRs, clearance, or symptom resolution. Germline CDR1 reads SSHAT; CDR2 reads FNYEAQ (reference sequence). This CDR3 has 16 residues. J gave up 1 base and V 5 bases, and 3 bases lay outside the gene matches. This entry belongs to a study of blood T cell repertoires in COVID-19. Overall study: Sources were T cells, B-cell-depleted T cells, or PBMCs; the material itself was cDNA or gDNA.

J is TRBJ2-3 and V is TRBV7-7, with TRBD2 matching over 13 bases. The TCR was taken from a woman aged 18-29 years who had recovered from COVID-19. Sequenced: PBMCs or T cells enriched from blood (not recorded which). The CDR3 DNA follows: TGTGCCAGCAGCCTCGGGACTAGCGGGGGCACAGATACGCAGTATTTT. Its translation: CASSLGTSGGTDTQYF.